The 25 T cell receptor beta chains below were found in one sample sequenced in a study of blood T cell repertoires in COVID-19. The data were produced by immunoSEQ multiplex PCR, yet TCRdb's version contains in-frame clones alone and is incomplete. The sample holds 200,000 to 250,000 clones, roughly 84% seen once. Sequenced: PBMCs or T cells enriched from blood (not recorded which). All receptors come from a young man in a cohort exposed to, infected with or recovered from COVID-19 (not recorded which).

The CDR3 spells CASSFLGGQETQYF. The DNA of the CDR3 is TGTGCCAGCAGTTTTCTGGGGGGCCAAGAGACCCAGTACTTC. The V call is TRBV27, the J call TRBJ2-5, with D perhaps TRBD2 (6 bases). Germline V gene data show CDR1 as MNHEY and CDR2 as SMNVEV (reference sequence). The CDR3 spans 14 residues. V lost 3 bases and J 1 base, leaving 9 bases between the germline ends.

The J gene is TRBJ1-5, the V gene TRBV19; 9 bases agree with TRBD1. From germline, CDR1 is LNHDA and CDR2 SQIVND (reference sequence). The trim removed 4 bases at V and 6 bases at J, leaving 10 bases unmatched. The CDR3 is made up of 16 amino acids. The CDR3 bases are TGTGCCAGTAGTACCGCGCACAGGGGGCTGATTCAGCCCCAGCATTTT. Encoded protein: CASSTAHRGLIQPQHF.

This clone was detected once. The rearrangement links TRBV9 to TRBJ2-3; TRBD2 matches at 9 bases. From germline, CDR1 is SGDLS and CDR2 YYNGEE. The CDR3 length is 16 residues. V lost 4 bases to trimming and J lost 6 bases; unmatched junction nucleotides: 12. CDR3 region: CASSLPRAGGWDTQYF. The CDR3 coding sequence is TGTGCCAGCAGCCTTCCCCGAGCGGGAGGTTGGGATACGCAGTATTTT. Drawing the rest from reference TRBV9 and TRBJ2-3, the complete variable domain is DSGVTQTPKHLITATGQRVTLRCSPRSGDLSVYWYQQSLDQGLQFLIQYYNGEERAKGNILERFSAQQFPDLHSELNLSSLELGDSALYFCASSLPRAGGWDTQYFGPGTRLTVL.

The V and J genes are TRBV28 and TRBJ1-1; 8 bases map to TRBD1. Losses at the gene ends were 3 bases for V and 6 bases for J; bases not matched to a gene: 3. This CDR3 has 13 amino acids. CDR1 and CDR2 (germline): MDHEN, SYDVKM. CDR3 in amino acids: CASSLDRVSEAFF. The CDR3, as DNA: TGTGCCAGCAGTTTGGACAGGGTATCTGAAGCTTTCTTT.

The table lists this clone with a few counts. The chain links TRBV25-1 to TRBJ2-7; TRBD2 aligns across 13 bases. The CDR3 sequence is 16 residues long. The V segment lost 1 base and the J segment 2 bases; nucleotides outside the gene matches: 2. Germline V gene sequence: CDR1 MGHDK, CDR2 SYGVNS. The CDR3 region has the DNA TGTGCCAGCAGTGAATGGGGACTAGCGGGACCCTACGAGCAGTACTTC. This translates into CASSEWGLAGPYEQYF.

V and J are TRBV19 and TRBJ2-7, with D possibly being TRBD1 (5 bases). The V gene's germline CDR1 is LNHDA and CDR2 SQIVND (reference sequence). The CDR3 length is 13 residues. Trimming stripped 3 bases from V and 3 bases from J, with 9 bases between. The DNA for the CDR3 is TGTGCCAGTAGTATCTCAGGGAACTACGAGCAGTACTTC. It yields the protein CASSISGNYEQYF.

This clone was seen a single time. The chain employs TRBV6-2 or TRBV6-3 and TRBJ2-1, with 8 bases aligning to TRBD2. Germline-derived CDR1 and CDR2 are MNHEY and SVGEGT. This CDR3 comprises 17 residues. The junction had 17 bases not matched to a gene; V was cut back by 6 bases and J by 7 bases. This CDR3 reads CASSNTHRAGGKNEQFF. CDR3 in DNA: TGTGCCAGCAGCAACACCCATAGGGCGGGAGGTAAGAATGAGCAGTTCTTC.

This clone has just one count. This sequence joins TRBV2 and TRBJ2-7; 7 bases fit TRBD1. Trimming cost V 6 bases and J 0 bases; bases outside gene matches: 11. The CDR3 loop spans 16 amino acids. CDR1 is SNHLY and CDR2 is FYNNEI in the germline V gene. CDR3 in DNA: TGTGCCAGCAGAGATCCCGGGACAGACCTCTCCTACGAGCAGTACTTC. Residues: CASRDPGTDLSYEQYF.

The chain couples TRBV28 to TRBJ1-2; no firm D call. Germline loops: CDR1 MDHEN, CDR2 SYDVKM. The CDR3 contains 13 residues. Trimming removed 3 bases from V and 8 bases from J, with 13 bases in between. CDR3 region: CASSLADYGGYTF. CDR3 nucleotide sequence: TGTGCCAGCAGTTTGGCGGACTACGGAGGCTACACCTTC.

The gene calls are TRBV7-2 and TRBJ1-5; unclear D gene. The germline V gene encodes CDR1 SGHTA and CDR2 FQGNSA. V was shortened by 5 bases and J by 2 bases, with 7 bases between the two germline ends. The CDR3 runs 13 residues. The CDR3 sequence: CASSKRGNQPQHF. DNA of the CDR3: TGTGCCAGCAGCAAGAGGGGCAATCAGCCCCAGCATTTT.

The rearrangement links TRBV15 to TRBJ2-7, with TRBD2 as a possible D gene (6 bases). The CDR3 extends over 15 amino acids. V was trimmed by 5 bases and J by 1 base, leaving 15 bases between them. Germline lookup yields CDR1 LNHNV and CDR2 YYDKDF (reference sequence). The CDR3 loop is CATSFRLTRSYEQYF. For the CDR3, the DNA is TGTGCCACCAGCTTCCGTTTGACTAGATCCTACGAGCAGTACTTC. Combining the CDR3 with reference TRBV15 and TRBJ2-7 gives the whole variable domain DAMVIQNPRYQVTQFGKPVTLSCSQTLNHNVMYWYQQKSSQAPKLLFHYYDKDFNNEADTPDNFQSRRPNTSFCFLDIRSPGLGDTAMYLCATSFRLTRSYEQYFGPGTRLTVT.

The V and J genes are TRBV25-1 and TRBJ2-5; D might be TRBD1 (6 bases). CDR3 length: 16 residues. Germline V gives CDR1 MGHDK, CDR2 SYGVNS. With 1 base removed from V and 1 base from J, the gap between germline ends came to 13 bases. CDR3 DNA: TGTGCCAGCAGTGAATCAGGGGTCAGGCCCCAAGAGACCCAGTACTTC. Translating it yields CASSESGVRPQETQYF.

Only one count was recorded for this clone. The CDR3 is CASSNGQRWGDEQYF. The CDR3 bases are TGTGCCAGCAGCAACGGGCAACGATGGGGGGACGAGCAGTACTTC. V is TRBV9 and J is TRBJ2-7; D is possibly TRBD2 (6 bases). V lost 4 bases and J lost 5, with 19 bases in between. CDR1 and CDR2 (germline): SGDLS, YYNGEE. The CDR3 contains 15 residues.

V usage is TRBV7-6 and J usage is TRBJ2-7; TRBD2 aligns across 10 bases. V lost 4 bases and J lost 2; bases outside the gene matches: 5. Germline V gene lookup returns CDR1 SGHVS and CDR2 FNYEAQ. This CDR3 contains 15 residues. CDR3 protein: CASSSGTSVPYEQYF. CDR3 coding DNA: TGTGCCAGCAGCTCCGGGACTAGCGTTCCCTACGAGCAGTACTTC.

The chain employs TRBV5-4 and TRBJ1-2; D might be TRBD1 (6 bases). The CDR3 consists of 14 residues. CDR1 and CDR2 from the germline V gene are SGHNT and YYREEE (reference sequence). V was pared by 4 bases and J by 6 bases, with 16 bases between. CDR3 sequence (DNA): TGTGCCAGCAGCCAAACCGGGACATGGAATGGCTACACCTTC. Translated, it gives CASSQTGTWNGYTF.

With respect to this clone: One end of the junction fails to match germline, which may point to a read error. V gene TRBV4-1 combines with J gene TRBJ1-4, with D tentatively TRBD1 (6 bases). The CDR3 loop spans 11 amino acids. CDR1 MGHRA and CDR2 YSYEKL come from the germline V gene. As DNA, the CDR3 is TGCGCCAGCAGCCAAGATAGGACAGTTCTTTTT. Amino acid sequence: CASSQDRTVLF.

The rearrangement uses TRBV19 and TRBJ2-1; 12 nucleotides line up with TRBD2. The CDR3 consists of 14 residues. J gave up 10 bases and V 6 bases, and 7 bases lay outside the gene matches. Germline V lookup: CDR1 LNHDA, CDR2 SQIVND (reference sequence). The DNA for the CDR3 is TGTGCCAGTAGGACTAGCGGGAGCTTAAGGGAGCAGTTCTTC. Its translation is CASRTSGSLREQFF.

The chain couples TRBV27 to TRBJ2-1, with D possibly TRBD2 on 6 matching bases. The length of the CDR3 is 15 residues. From germline, CDR1 is MNHEY and CDR2 SMNVEV (reference sequence). V lost 3 bases and J 3 bases, leaving 12 bases between the germline ends. The CDR3: CASSFGTPDYNEQFF. As DNA, the CDR3 is TGTGCCAGCAGTTTCGGGACTCCCGACTACAATGAGCAGTTCTTC.

The chain carries TRBV7-2 and TRBJ2-1; TRBD1 aligns across 7 bases. This CDR3 is built from 16 residues. V shed 10 bases and J 0 bases; nucleotides not matched to a gene: 12. Germline CDR1 is SGHTA and CDR2 is FQGNSA. CDR3 DNA sequence: TGTGCCACGCTCCTAACAGGGGCTAGCTCCTACAATGAGCAGTTCTTC. Translation gives CATLLTGASSYNEQFF.

The chain combines TRBV4-2 with TRBJ2-5, with D perhaps TRBD1 (5 bases). CDR3 size: 13 residues. V was trimmed by 0 bases and J by 3 bases, leaving 5 bases between them. Germline V CDR1 and CDR2: LGHNA, YNFKEQ. The CDR3 loop reads CASSQDREETQYF. Written as DNA, the CDR3 is TGTGCCAGCAGCCAAGACAGGGAAGAGACCCAGTACTTC.

The rearrangement links TRBV19 to TRBJ1-1; D unclear. V lost 1 base, J lost 1 base, and 10 bases lay in between. The CDR3 is 15 residues long. Germline-derived CDR1 and CDR2 are LNHDA and SQIVND (reference sequence). The CDR3 DNA is TGTGCCAGTAGTATAGGAGGCCTGGGGAACACTGAAGCTTTCTTT. Translation gives CASSIGGLGNTEAFF.

V is TRBV9 and J is TRBJ2-6; 7 bases map to TRBD1. V trimming: 2 bases; J trimming: 2 bases; junction bases outside the gene matches: 4. Germline V gene sequence: CDR1 SGDLS, CDR2 YYNGEE. This CDR3 is 16 amino acids long. The CDR3: CASSVTGDPGANVLTF. The CDR3, as DNA: TGTGCCAGCAGCGTTACAGGGGACCCTGGGGCCAACGTCCTGACTTTC. The whole variable domain, filled in from reference TRBV9 and TRBJ2-6, reads DSGVTQTPKHLITATGQRVTLRCSPRSGDLSVYWYQQSLDQGLQFLIQYYNGEERAKGNILERFSAQQFPDLHSELNLSSLELGDSALYFCASSVTGDPGANVLTFGAGSRLTVL.

The chain employs TRBV2 and TRBJ2-7, with a possible D match to TRBD1 (8 bases). The CDR3 consists of 15 residues. From germline, CDR1 is SNHLY and CDR2 FYNNEI. V gave up 7 bases and J gave up 3 bases, with 19 bases separating them. The CDR3 DNA reads TGTGCCAGCATTCAAGACAGGGGAGGGCACTACGAGCAGTACTTC. This encodes CASIQDRGGHYEQYF.

The chain carries TRBV25-1 and TRBJ1-1; 10 positions match TRBD1. In germline, CDR1 is MGHDK, CDR2 SYGVNS. The V gene end was trimmed by 7 bases and the J gene end by 1 base; junction bases not matched to a gene: 12. The CDR3 spans 17 residues. CDR3 coding DNA: TGTGCCAGCATCAAACATGGGACAGGGGTCAGGAACACTGAAGCTTTCTTT. It yields the protein CASIKHGTGVRNTEAFF.

This clone was counted a few times. The rearrangement joins TRBV5-6 to TRBJ1-2, with TRBD1 identical over 11 bases. Germline lookup yields CDR1 SGHDT and CDR2 YYEEEE. The CDR3 totals 16 residues. V shed 4 bases and J 3 bases; nucleotides not matched to a gene: 8. The CDR3 region is CASSPAPGQGDYGYTF. The CDR3 DNA is TGTGCCAGCAGCCCCGCACCGGGACAGGGGGACTATGGCTACACCTTC.